One and the same sample provided the 17 T cell receptor beta chains below, sequenced in a study of cytomegalovirus exposure and HLA in healthy donors. Amplification used 60 Vbeta primers and 13 Jbeta primers. Sequencing used immunoSEQ multiplex PCR; TCRdb keeps in-frame clones, though not all of them. The sample lists roughly 100,000 clones, around 70% seen once, with approximately 3% in the top ten. Source material: PBMCs. These receptors originate from a man between 25 and 39 years old in good health and CMV-seronegative.

The J gene is TRBJ1-5, the V gene TRBV19; 8 bases match TRBD1. The germline gives CDR1 LNHDA, CDR2 SQIVND (reference sequence). The trim removed 6 bases at V and 6 bases at J, leaving 4 bases unmatched. This CDR3 has 13 residues. DNA for the CDR3: TGTGCCAGTAGCTGGACAGGGTCTCAGCCCCAGCATTTT. As protein: CASSWTGSQPQHF.

The table lists this clone with a count of one. The CDR3 sequence is CASSRQKGQGADEQYF. The CDR3 DNA reads TGTGCCAGCAGCCGACAGAAGGGACAGGGGGCGGACGAGCAGTACTTC. The V and J genes are TRBV7-9 and TRBJ2-5, with TRBD1 matching 12 bases. The last part of the DNA fits TRBJ2-7 better; the J call may be wrong. This CDR3 region has 16 residues. In germline, CDR1 is SEHNR, CDR2 FQNEAQ (reference sequence).

The chain employs TRBV4-2 and TRBJ1-3; tentatively, D is TRBD1 (5 bases). Looked up from germline, CDR1 is LGHNA and CDR2 is YNFKEQ. The CDR3 sequence is 19 residues long. V lost 3 bases and J lost 4, with 25 bases in between. CDR3: CASSHISRDLSTQGNTIYF. The CDR3 DNA follows: TGTGCCAGCAGCCATATAAGCAGGGATTTGTCGACTCAGGGAAACACCATATATTTT.

DNA of the CDR3: TGTGCCAGCAGCCAAGAGGGGGCAGGTTCTCGAGCCGGGGAGCTGTTTTTT. Protein product: CASSQEGAGSRAGELFF. The chain is built from TRBV4-2 and TRBJ2-2, with a possible D match to TRBD1 (6 bases). Trimming pared 0 bases from V and 6 bases from J, leaving 17 bases between. CDR1 is LGHNA, CDR2 YNFKEQ, per germline. The CDR3 has 17 residues.

The chain carries TRBV20-1 and TRBJ2-7; D gene uncertain. Per germline, CDR1 DFQATT and CDR2 SNEGSKA (reference sequence). The CDR3 totals 11 residues. V was trimmed by 4 bases and J by 2 bases, leaving 6 bases between them. The CDR3 sequence is CSAKDTYEQYF. For the CDR3, the DNA is TGCAGTGCTAAAGATACCTACGAGCAGTACTTC.

The chain employs TRBV15 and TRBJ1-2, with D tentatively TRBD1 (6 bases). Trimming took off 1 base at V and 5 bases at J, with 17 bases between the two ends. This CDR3 comprises 16 residues. CDR1 LNHNV and CDR2 YYDKDF come from the germline V gene (reference sequence). CDR3 residues: CATSRAATGGLYGYTF. The CDR3, as DNA: TGTGCCACCAGCAGAGCAGCGACAGGAGGCCTATATGGCTACACCTTC.

The V and J genes are TRBV28 and TRBJ1-2; D remains unclear. The CDR3 spans 11 residues. V lost 6 bases, J lost 8 bases, and 10 bases lay in between. Germline CDR1 is MDHEN and CDR2 is SYDVKM. CDR3 protein: CASRRTVGYTF. The DNA for the CDR3 is TGTGCCAGCAGGCGAACAGTAGGCTACACCTTC.

The chain uses TRBV4-2 and TRBJ1-1, with 7 bases aligning to TRBD1. V was pared by 3 bases and J by 1 base, with 8 bases of the junction left unmatched. The length of the CDR3 is 16 residues. Germline CDR1 and CDR2: LGHNA and YNFKEQ. The CDR3 here is CASSQGVDRRNTEAFF. The CDR3 nucleotides read TGTGCCAGCAGCCAGGGTGTGGACAGGAGGAACACTGAAGCTTTCTTT.

The count of this clone is one. The CDR3 spells CASGLAPPGQGIGELFF. The CDR3, as DNA: TGTGCTAGTGGTTTGGCCCCACCGGGACAGGGAATCGGGGAGCTGTTTTTT. The V and J genes are TRBV12-5 and TRBJ2-2; 9 bases align to TRBD1. CDR1 is LGHNT and CDR2 is FRNRAP in the germline V gene. The V segment lost 1 base and the J segment 7 bases; nucleotides outside the gene matches: 10. This CDR3 is built from 17 residues. The full variable domain, completed using reference TRBV12-5 and TRBJ2-2, is DARVTQTPRHKVTEMGQEVTMRCQPILGHNTVFWYRQTMMQGLELLAYFRNRAPLDDSGMPKDRFSAEMPDATLATLKIQPSEPRDSAVYFCASGLAPPGQGIGELFFGEGSRLTVL.

The chain joins TRBV6-6 to TRBJ1-2, with 8 bases identical to TRBD1. Germline V gene lookup returns CDR1 MNHNY and CDR2 SVGAGI (reference sequence). V lost 4 bases, J lost 4 bases, and 8 bases stayed unmatched. This CDR3 is built from 15 residues. This CDR3 reads CASSSATGEFYGYTF. As DNA, the CDR3 is TGTGCCAGCAGTTCGGCGACAGGGGAGTTCTATGGCTACACCTTC.

The table lists this clone with a count of one. A junction boundary mismatches the germline segment, possibly from a read error. The genes are TRBV6-5 and TRBJ1-3; D gene unclear. This CDR3 has 15 amino acids. Germline V gives CDR1 MNHEY, CDR2 SVGAGI. CDR3 nucleotides: TGTGTCAGCAGTTACCGGTTCCAATCTGGAAACACCATATATTTT. As protein: CVSSYRFQSGNTIYF.

The chain couples TRBV2 to TRBJ1-5; possible D gene TRBD1, 5 bases. Germline V lookup: CDR1 SNHLY, CDR2 FYNNEI. With 5 bases removed from V and 3 bases from J, the gap between germline ends came to 8 bases. The CDR3 has 13 amino acids. As DNA, the CDR3 is TGTGCCAGCAGTCTACAGGCCAATCAGCCCCAGCATTTT. This encodes CASSLQANQPQHF.

V gene TRBV18 combines with J gene TRBJ1-5; D perhaps matches TRBD1 (5 bases). Per germline, CDR1 KGHSH and CDR2 LQKENI. V was shortened by 1 base and J by 4 bases, with 8 bases between the two germline ends. This CDR3 is 14 amino acids long. The CDR3: CASSPQAGNQPQHF. The CDR3, as DNA: TGTGCCAGCTCACCACAGGCAGGGAATCAGCCCCAGCATTTT.

This clone was recorded a few times. This chain links TRBV9 with TRBJ1-6; possibly TRBD1 for D (5 bases). The CDR3 is made up of 15 amino acids. Between the trimmed V and J ends, which lost 0 bases and 6 bases, there was a span of 10 bases. Germline assignment: CDR1 SGDLS and CDR2 YYNGEE. The CDR3 spells CASSVEEGLNSPLHF. CDR3 DNA: TGTGCCAGCAGCGTAGAAGAGGGACTTAATTCACCCCTCCACTTT.

The chain employs TRBV28 and TRBJ2-5, with D perhaps TRBD2 (6 bases). The CDR3 length is 16 residues. V lost 3 bases, J lost 4 bases, and 18 bases lay in between. Germline CDR1 is MDHEN and CDR2 is SYDVKM. Written as DNA, the CDR3 is TGTGCCAGCAGTTTCCCCGGCGGAGGGGTGGGAGAGACCCAGTACTTC. This gives the protein CASSFPGGGVGETQYF. The full variable domain, rest sourced from reference TRBV28 and TRBJ2-5, is DVKVTQSSRYLVKRTGEKVFLECVQDMDHENMFWYRQDPGLGLRLIYFSYDVKMKEKGDIPEGYSVSREKKERFSLILESASTNQTSMYLCASSFPGGGVGETQYFGPGTRLLVL.

The rearrangement uses TRBV5-6 and TRBJ1-2; the D is unclear. Trimming cost V 0 bases and J 3 bases, with 9 bases left between them. Germline V CDR1 and CDR2: SGHDT, YYEEEE. The CDR3 covers 14 residues. The CDR3 region has the DNA TGTGCCAGCAGCTTGGGGTTGGAGCACTATGGCTACACCTTC. This gives the protein CASSLGLEHYGYTF. Supplemented by reference TRBV5-6 and TRBJ1-2, the full variable domain reads DAGVTQSPTHLIKTRGQQVTLRCSPKSGHDTVSWYQQALGQGPQFIFQYYEEEERQRGNFPDRFSGHQFPNYSSELNVNALLLGDSALYLCASSLGLEHYGYTFGSGTRLTVV.

The chain couples TRBV30 to TRBJ1-2, with 9 bases identical to TRBD1. The CDR3 consists of 12 residues. The V segment lost 7 bases and the J segment 8 bases; nucleotides outside the gene matches: 8. Germline CDR1 reads GTSNPN; CDR2 reads SVGIG (reference sequence). CDR3 coding DNA: TGTGCCTCGACCCGGGACAGGGTCGGCTACACCTTC. It specifies CASTRDRVGYTF.